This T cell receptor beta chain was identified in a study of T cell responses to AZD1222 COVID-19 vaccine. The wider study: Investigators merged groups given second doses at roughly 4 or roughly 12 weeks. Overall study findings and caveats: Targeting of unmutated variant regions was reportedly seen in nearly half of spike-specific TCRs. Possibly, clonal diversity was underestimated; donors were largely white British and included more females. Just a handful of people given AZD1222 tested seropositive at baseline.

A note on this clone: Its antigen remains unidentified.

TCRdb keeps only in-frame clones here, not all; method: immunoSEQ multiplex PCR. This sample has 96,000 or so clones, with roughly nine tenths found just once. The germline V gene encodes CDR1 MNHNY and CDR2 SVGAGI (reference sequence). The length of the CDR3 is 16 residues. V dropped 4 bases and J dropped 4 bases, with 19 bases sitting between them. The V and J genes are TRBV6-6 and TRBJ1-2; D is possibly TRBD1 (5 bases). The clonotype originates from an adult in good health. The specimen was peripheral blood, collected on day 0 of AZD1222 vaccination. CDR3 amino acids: CASSSLMIRDGYGYTF. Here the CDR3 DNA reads TGTGCCAGCAGTTCCTTAATGATCAGGGACGGCTATGGCTACACCTTC.